This entry lists 22 T cell receptor beta chains sequenced from one sample in a study of cytomegalovirus exposure and HLA in healthy donors (dated by TCRdb to about 2017). Library creation used the immunoSEQ multiplex PCR assay. A mixture of 60 forward primers for TCR Vbeta segments and 13 reverse primers for TCR Jbeta segments was used in the multiplex PCR. The table comes from immuneACCESS by way of TCRdb, which keeps in-frame sequences with V and J called. Part of the clones is missing from these tables; in studies checked, under half for an unresolved V gene and the rest for unknown reasons. Recorded for this sample are 150,000 to 200,000 clones; around 80% of them occurred a single time. Of the sample, roughly 6.2% is held by the ten largest clones. Input material: PBMCs. These TCRs come from a male donor in good health and CMV-seropositive.

This clone was counted once. The chain links TRBV11-3 to TRBJ2-4; TRBD1 might be the D (6 bases). The CDR3 sequence is 15 residues long. Between the trimmed V and J ends, which lost 5 bases and 2 bases, there was a span of 13 bases. Germline CDR1 reads SGHNT; CDR2 reads YENEEA. The CDR3 spells CASSTRTVSKNIQYF. Here the CDR3 DNA reads TGTGCCAGCAGCACTCGGACAGTGTCCAAAAACATTCAGTACTTC.

V is TRBV30 and J is TRBJ1-6; 7 bases match TRBD1. The CDR3 has 15 amino acids. Germline lookup yields CDR1 GTSNPN and CDR2 SVGIG (reference sequence). J gave up 0 bases and V 7 bases, and 6 bases lay outside the gene matches. CDR3 loop: CASQQGTSYNSPLHF. CDR3 DNA sequence: TGTGCCTCACAACAGGGGACCTCCTATAATTCACCCCTCCACTTT.

This chain's CDR3 is CASSEDNTDTQYF. CDR3 sequence (DNA): TGTGCCAGCAGTGAGGACAACACAGATACGCAGTATTTT. The chain recombines TRBV6-5 with TRBJ2-3; weak D call: TRBD1 (5 bases). CDR1 MNHEY and CDR2 SVGAGI come from the germline V gene. This CDR3 region has 13 residues. V lost 5 bases to trimming and J lost 2 bases, with 8 bases between them.

This sequence joins TRBV2 and TRBJ1-1; weak D call: TRBD1 (5 bases). The CDR3 totals 11 residues. CDR1 and CDR2 (germline): SNHLY, FYNNEI. The V and J ends lost 7 bases and 9 bases respectively, with 12 bases between them. CDR3 bases: TGTGCCAGCACGGGGGAACTTAAAGCTTTCTTT. It codes for CASTGELKAFF.

The chain combines TRBV12-5 with TRBJ1-4; D is undetermined. Germline lookup yields CDR1 LGHNT and CDR2 FRNRAP. The CDR3 is 14 amino acids. Trimming left V 9 bases short and J 0 bases short, with 11 bases between. The CDR3 loop reads CASRFAATNEKLFF. The CDR3 DNA reads TGTGCTAGCCGTTTTGCGGCAACTAATGAAAAACTGTTTTTT.

The chain combines TRBV19 with TRBJ1-1; D is unclear. Germline values: CDR1 LNHDA, CDR2 SQIVND (reference sequence). CDR3 length: 12 amino acids. The V gene lost 5 bases and the J gene lost 2 bases, with 6 bases spanning the gap. CDR3 bases: TGTGCCAGTAGTTTCAGTAACACTGAAGCTTTCTTT. It is translated as CASSFSNTEAFF.

The table lists this clone with a few counts. The CDR3 DNA is TGTGCCAGCAGTGAAGGGGAGCAGCCCCAGCATTTT. Translation gives CASSEGEQPQHF. This chain links TRBV25-1 with TRBJ1-5, with D unclear. Germline V CDR1 and CDR2: MGHDK, SYGVNS. The CDR3 loop spans 12 amino acids. V lost 2 bases and J lost 7, with 6 bases in between.

This sequence joins TRBV6-6 and TRBJ2-7, with TRBD2 matching over 7 bases. From germline, CDR1 is MNHNY and CDR2 SVGAGI (reference sequence). This CDR3 has 14 amino acids. Trimming cost V 9 bases and J 2 bases; bases outside gene matches: 10. The CDR3 sequence: CASRAREATYEQYF. DNA for the CDR3: TGTGCCAGTCGGGCTCGGGAGGCGACCTACGAGCAGTACTTC.

The chain recombines TRBV5-4 with TRBJ2-1; tentatively, D is TRBD2 (6 bases). Germline lookup yields CDR1 SGHNT and CDR2 YYREEE (reference sequence). The CDR3 extends over 11 amino acids. Trimming cost V 1 base and J 14 bases, with 10 bases left between them. The chain's CDR3 is CASSLQRLEFF. As DNA, the CDR3 is TGTGCCAGCAGCTTGCAGCGACTAGAGTTCTTC.

The chain combines TRBV6-1 with TRBJ2-7; TRBD1 agrees at 8 bases. Per the germline V gene, CDR1 is MNHNS and CDR2 is SASEGT. J was trimmed by 4 bases and V by 5 bases; bases with no gene match: 7. This CDR3 has 14 residues. CDR3 residues: CASSRGQGPYEQYF. The CDR3 DNA follows: TGTGCCAGCAGTCGCGGACAGGGCCCGTACGAGCAGTACTTC.

This chain joins TRBV19 and TRBJ2-2; D possibly corresponds to TRBD2 (5 bases). The germline V gene encodes CDR1 LNHDA and CDR2 SQIVND (reference sequence). The CDR3 covers 15 residues. V lost 10 bases and J lost 1, with 16 bases in between. CDR3 DNA: TGTGCCACCAAAGACCGTCGGGGGAACACCGGGGAGCTGTTTTTT. It codes for CATKDRRGNTGELFF. The variable domain in full, with the rest retrieved from reference TRBV19 and TRBJ2-2, is DGGITQSPKYLFRKEGQNVTLSCEQNLNHDAMYWYRQDPGQGLRLIYYSQIVNDFQKGDIAEGYSVSREKKESFPLTVTSAQKNPTAFYLCATKDRRGNTGELFFGEGSRLTVL.

About this clone itself: The junction does not match germline at one end; this may be a read error. The rearrangement uses TRBV7-9 and TRBJ2-7; D may be TRBD1 (5 bases). The germline V gene has CDR1 SEHNR and CDR2 FQNEAQ (reference sequence). The CDR3 runs 17 residues. As DNA, the CDR3 is TGTTCCAGCAGCTCCCCAGGCCCATTAAGGGGCCCCTACGAGCAGTACTTC. Translating it yields CSSSSPGPLRGPYEQYF. The entire variable domain, with the rest obtained from reference TRBV7-9 and TRBJ2-7, is as follows: DTGVSQNPRHKITKRGQNVTFRCDPISEHNRLYWYRQTLGQGPEFLTYFQNEAQLEKSRLLSDRFSAERPKGSFSTLEIQRTEQGDSAMYLCSSSSPGPLRGPYEQYFGPGTRLTVT.

This clone was seen just once. The same CDR3 can be traced to other DNA sequences in this sample. The chain is built from TRBV6-5 and TRBJ1-5, with D tentatively TRBD1 (5 bases). V lost 2 bases and J 6 bases, leaving 11 bases between the germline ends. This CDR3 is 14 amino acids long. Germline CDR1 is MNHEY and CDR2 is SVGAGI. CDR3 amino acids: CASSYGQGGQPQHF. For the CDR3, the DNA is TGTGCCAGCAGTTACGGGCAGGGAGGTCAGCCCCAGCATTTT.

Only one count was recorded for this clone. This chain uses TRBV27 with TRBJ2-7; 8 bases match TRBD1. The length of the CDR3 is 16 residues. Germline-derived CDR1 and CDR2 are MNHEY and SMNVEV (reference sequence). The J segment lost 7 bases and the V segment lost 5 bases, leaving 16 bases of the junction unmatched. CDR3 loop: CASSPRPGQGIGEQYF. CDR3 bases: TGTGCCAGCAGTCCACGACCAGGACAGGGTATAGGGGAGCAGTACTTC.

V and J are TRBV14 and TRBJ2-1; the D gene is possibly TRBD2 (5 bases). The CDR3 contains 11 residues. Germline CDR1 is SGHDN and CDR2 is FVKESK. V dropped 4 bases and J dropped 9 bases, with 7 bases sitting between them. For the CDR3, the DNA is TGTGCCAGCAGCCGTGCGGGTGAGCAGTTCTTC. This encodes CASSRAGEQFF.

The chain employs TRBV27 and TRBJ2-2; tentatively, D is TRBD2 (6 bases). Trimming took off 7 bases at V and 8 bases at J, with 14 bases between the two ends. CDR1 is MNHEY and CDR2 is SMNVEV in the germline V gene (reference sequence). This CDR3 contains 13 residues. The CDR3 DNA reads TGTGCCAGCATGGAGGGAGGCGTAGGGGAGCTGTTTTTT. The encoded protein is CASMEGGVGELFF.

Turning to this clone: The junction departs from the called germline gene at one end, perhaps through a read error. The gene calls are TRBV7-9 and TRBJ1-1; no definite D call. CDR1 SEHNR and CDR2 FQNEAQ come from the germline V gene (reference sequence). This CDR3 spans 16 amino acids. DNA of the CDR3: TGTTCCAGCAGCTCATCGACCGGGATCCTGAACACTGAAGCTTTCTTT. Its protein product is CSSSSSTGILNTEAFF.

The chain uses TRBV27 and TRBJ1-3; maybe TRBD1 (6 bases). This CDR3 spans 14 amino acids. Germline CDR1 MNHEY, CDR2 SMNVEV (reference sequence). V was cut by 4 bases and J by 4 bases, with 11 bases left in between. The CDR3 loop is CASSSGGTGNTIYF. In nucleotides, the CDR3 is TGTGCCAGCAGTTCGGGGGGCACGGGAAACACCATATATTTT.

J is TRBJ2-3 and V is TRBV2; 7 bases match TRBD2. J was trimmed by 1 base and V by 8 bases; bases with no gene match: 6. Germline CDR1 and CDR2: SNHLY and FYNNEI. CDR3 length: 14 residues. CDR3 coding DNA: TGTGCCAGCTCGGCTAGCGGACGCACAGATACGCAGTATTTT. Its translation is CASSASGRTDTQYF.

This clone has only one observation. The gene calls are TRBV7-3 and TRBJ2-3; 10 bases are a match to TRBD2. V dropped 2 bases and J dropped 3; count of bases not matched to a gene: 8. Germline-derived CDR1 and CDR2 are SGHTA and FQGTGA. This CDR3 has 17 amino acids. The CDR3 loop reads CASSLEGAGGPTDTQYF. The CDR3, as DNA: TGTGCCAGCAGCTTAGAGGGAGCGGGAGGGCCTACAGATACGCAGTATTTT.

The V call is TRBV7-9, the J call TRBJ1-4; 9 bases line up with TRBD1. The CDR3 extends over 15 amino acids. Trimming cost V 5 bases and J 3 bases; bases outside gene matches: 4. The germline CDR1 and CDR2 sequences are SEHNR and FQNEAQ (reference sequence). CDR3 sequence: CASSPDRGPNEKLFF. CDR3 sequence (DNA): TGTGCCAGCAGCCCGGACAGGGGACCTAATGAAAAACTGTTTTTT.

This chain connects TRBV5-1 to TRBJ2-1, with 7 bases matching TRBD1. Germline lookup yields CDR1 SGHRS and CDR2 YFSETQ. The junction had 10 bases not matched to a gene; V was cut back by 3 bases and J by 10 bases. This CDR3 is 14 amino acids long. CDR3 sequence (DNA): TGCGCCAGCAGCTCAGGGGACAGCGTTGCCGAGCAGTTCTTC. Amino acid sequence: CASSSGDSVAEQFF.